Shown below are 21 T cell receptor beta chains from a single sample sequenced in a study of cytomegalovirus exposure and HLA in healthy donors (TCRdb year 2017). Libraries were prepared through the immunoSEQ multiplex PCR assay. A mixture of 60 forward primers for TCR Vbeta segments and 13 reverse primers for TCR Jbeta segments was used in the multiplex PCR. In TCRdb, the immuneACCESS table is reduced to in-frame sequences with V and J assigned. These tables do not hold every clone; where another copy was compared, an unresolved V gene accounts for under half, and the others remain unexplained. Here the sample has some 90,000 clones; just over 75% occur a single time. 0.55% to 0.65% of the sample belongs to the ten largest clones. Sequencing was carried out using PBMCs. Every receptor here comes from a man aged 30 to 39 in good health and CMV-seronegative.

V gene TRBV29-1 combines with J gene TRBJ1-1; D remains ambiguous. Germline-derived CDR1 and CDR2 are SQVTM and ANQGSEA. With 3 bases removed from V and 4 bases from J, the gap between germline ends came to 9 bases. The CDR3 spans 12 residues. The CDR3 is CSVDPGGTEAFF. As DNA, the CDR3 is TGCAGCGTTGATCCCGGCGGCACTGAAGCTTTCTTT.

The J gene is TRBJ1-1, the V gene TRBV7-2; no clear D gene. Trimming stripped 5 bases from V and 5 bases from J, with 18 bases between. This CDR3 region has 15 residues. Germline CDR1 reads SGHTA; CDR2 reads FQGNSA. CDR3 in DNA: TGTGCCAGCAGCGCCCCGGGATCCCTAAGGACTGAAGCTTTCTTT. Protein: CASSAPGSLRTEAFF.

The DNA of the CDR3 is TGTGCCAGCAGCTTGGAACGGGGGGATCGCACAGATACGCAGTATTTT. Translated: CASSLERGDRTDTQYF. The chain links TRBV11-1 to TRBJ2-3; 7 bases line up with TRBD2. Germline V gives CDR1 SGHAT, CDR2 FQDESV (reference sequence). The length of the CDR3 is 16 residues. Germline trimming cut 3 bases from V and 1 base from J; bases unmatched to any gene: 7. The full variable domain, rest sourced from reference TRBV11-1 and TRBJ2-3, is EAEVAQSPRYKITEKSQAVAFWCDPISGHATLYWYRQILGQGPELLVQFQDESVVDDSQLPKDRFSAERLKGVDSTLKIQPAELGDSAMYLCASSLERGDRTDTQYFGPGTRLTVL.

The chain is built from TRBV7-8 and TRBJ2-7; possibly TRBD2 for D (5 bases). The CDR3 spans 16 residues. Trimming took 3 bases from V and 3 from J, leaving 18 bases between them. The germline V gene encodes CDR1 SGHVS and CDR2 FQNEAQ. Written as DNA, the CDR3 is TGTGCCAGCAGCTTGGGGTTCGAGGGAGAACTCTACGAGCAGTACGTC. This sequence encodes CASSLGFEGELYEQYV.

The rearrangement links TRBV19 to TRBJ2-3; possibly TRBD2 for D (6 bases). CDR1 is LNHDA and CDR2 is SQIVND in the germline V gene (reference sequence). This CDR3 contains 18 residues. Trimming took off 0 bases at V and 0 bases at J, with 16 bases between the two ends. The CDR3 region has the DNA TGTGCCAGTAGTATAGATCAGGTGACTAGAGGAAGCACAGATACGCAGTATTTT. Protein product: CASSIDQVTRGSTDTQYF.

The chain combines TRBV19 with TRBJ1-2; unclear D gene. This CDR3 spans 14 amino acids. CDR1 and CDR2 (germline): LNHDA, SQIVND (reference sequence). Trimming left V 1 base short and J 0 bases short, with 6 bases between. CDR3 nucleotides: TGTGCCAGTAGTATAGCTTATTCTAACTATGGCTACACCTTC. Translation gives CASSIAYSNYGYTF. Full variable domain (missing parts from reference TRBV19 and TRBJ1-2): DGGITQSPKYLFRKEGQNVTLSCEQNLNHDAMYWYRQDPGQGLRLIYYSQIVNDFQKGDIAEGYSVSREKKESFPLTVTSAQKNPTAFYLCASSIAYSNYGYTFGSGTRLTVV.

This chain uses TRBV9 with TRBJ2-7, with D maybe TRBD1 (6 bases). This CDR3 has 15 amino acids. Germline V gene data show CDR1 as SGDLS and CDR2 as YYNGEE. Trimming took 4 bases from V and 0 from J, leaving 14 bases between them. The DNA for the CDR3 is TGTGCCAGCAGCCCCCGGGGACACAACTCCTACGAGCAGTACTTC. Its protein product is CASSPRGHNSYEQYF.

The rearrangement links TRBV5-8 to TRBJ1-5, with a weak D call TRBD1 (5 bases). The length of the CDR3 is 14 residues. V lost 1 base and J lost 4, with 9 bases in between. The germline V gene encodes CDR1 SGHTS and CDR2 YDEGEE. CDR3 protein: CASSLPGLNQPQHF. CDR3 coding DNA: TGTGCCAGCAGCTTGCCAGGGCTAAATCAGCCCCAGCATTTT.

In its sample, this clone was seen a few times. V is TRBV2 and J is TRBJ1-4; a weak D match, TRBD1 (6 bases). Germline V lookup: CDR1 SNHLY, CDR2 FYNNEI. The CDR3 has 12 amino acids. V gave up 9 bases and J gave up 11 bases, with 16 bases separating them. The CDR3 loop is CASCTDRDKLFF. CDR3 nucleotides: TGTGCCAGTTGCACGGACAGAGACAAACTGTTTTTT.

The chain combines TRBV5-6 with TRBJ2-3; D is undetermined. CDR1 SGHDT and CDR2 YYEEEE come from the germline V gene. The CDR3 runs to 12 residues. The ends were cut back, 3 bases at V and 3 bases at J, with 5 bases in the middle. CDR3 protein: CASSYATDTQYF. CDR3 sequence (DNA): TGTGCCAGCAGCTATGCGACAGATACGCAGTATTTT.

The chain couples TRBV28 to TRBJ1-1; 8 positions match TRBD1. Germline CDR1 MDHEN, CDR2 SYDVKM. The CDR3 has 15 amino acids. The junction had 11 bases not matched to a gene; V was cut back by 7 bases and J by 4 bases. For the CDR3, the DNA is TGTGCCAGCATATCCTACAGGGGGGGAGGCACTGAAGCTTTCTTT. Amino acids: CASISYRGGGTEAFF.

This chain connects TRBV4-3 to TRBJ1-2; 7 bases match TRBD1. The CDR3 has 14 amino acids. The V and J ends lost 2 bases and 3 bases, in that order; junction bases with no gene match: 3. Germline CDR1 and CDR2: LGHNA and YSLEER. The CDR3: CASSQNRGDYGYTF. CDR3 sequence (DNA): TGCGCCAGCAGCCAAAACAGGGGTGACTATGGCTACACCTTC.

The V gene is TRBV5-1, the J gene TRBJ1-1, with D possibly TRBD1 on 5 matching bases. V was trimmed by 1 base and J by 1 base, leaving 17 bases between them. The germline V gene encodes CDR1 SGHRS and CDR2 YFSETQ. This CDR3 region has 17 residues. This CDR3 is CASSLFPSGVANTEAFF. The CDR3 DNA is TGCGCCAGCAGCTTGTTCCCGTCGGGGGTCGCGAACACTGAAGCTTTCTTT.

This clone was recorded a few times. The V and J genes are TRBV5-1 and TRBJ2-2, with 12 bases that match TRBD2. Germline CDR1 is SGHRS and CDR2 is YFSETQ. The CDR3 runs 16 residues. V gave up 4 bases and J gave up 3 bases; unmatched junction bases: 4. This CDR3 reads CASSGTSGRHTGELFF. DNA for the CDR3: TGCGCCAGCAGCGGAACTAGCGGGAGGCACACCGGGGAGCTGTTTTTT.

A few counts support this clone. The gene calls are TRBV19 and TRBJ2-1; 8 nucleotides agree with TRBD1. The CDR3 covers 13 residues. V was clipped by 8 bases and J by 8 bases; unmatched bases: 8. CDR1 and CDR2 (germline): LNHDA, SQIVND (reference sequence). The CDR3 nucleotides read TGTGCCAGTCTCGCAGGGGGCGACGATGAGCAGTTCTTC. This codes for CASLAGGDDEQFF.

As regards this clone: At one boundary the junction diverges from the germline segment, which might be a read error. This sequence joins TRBV6-6 and TRBJ1-2, with D perhaps matching TRBD1 (5 bases). The CDR3 is 16 amino acids. The germline CDR1 and CDR2 sequences are MNHNY and SVGAGI (reference sequence). CDR3 bases: TGTGTCAGCAGTTACTCGAGAGGAGAGGCGGGACTCGGCTACACCTTC. It is translated as CVSSYSRGEAGLGYTF.

The chain employs TRBV7-8 and TRBJ1-2; the D is unclear. The V end lost 1 base, the J end lost 7 bases, and 13 bases lay between the germline ends. The length of the CDR3 is 14 residues. CDR1 is SGHVS and CDR2 is FQNEAQ in the germline V gene. The CDR3 reads CASSLDSWEFGYTF. The CDR3 nucleotides are TGTGCCAGCAGCTTAGACTCGTGGGAGTTTGGCTACACCTTC.

The chain couples TRBV5-1 to TRBJ2-3; 13 bases align to TRBD2. Trimming at V came to 3 bases and at J to 0 bases, leaving 4 bases not matched to a gene. The CDR3 spans 17 residues. The germline CDR1 and CDR2 sequences are SGHRS and YFSETQ. This chain's CDR3 is CASSSGLAGLSTDTQYF. For the CDR3, the DNA is TGCGCCAGCAGCTCGGGACTAGCGGGGTTGAGCACAGATACGCAGTATTTT.

The rearrangement uses TRBV15 and TRBJ2-5, with TRBD2 matching over 9 bases. The CDR3 has 18 amino acids. J lost 2 bases, V lost 1 base, and 11 bases had no gene match. The germline CDR1 and CDR2 sequences are LNHNV and YYDKDF (reference sequence). Here the CDR3 DNA reads TGTGCCACCAGCAGAGTAGTTTTTACTAGCGGGCTACAAGAGACCCAGTACTTC. Residues: CATSRVVFTSGLQETQYF.

The chain combines TRBV13 with TRBJ1-1; 8 nucleotides match TRBD1. CDR3 length: 15 amino acids. Germline V gives CDR1 PRHDT, CDR2 FYEKMQ (reference sequence). After removal of 5 bases from V and 5 bases from J, the junction contained 10 bases not matched to a gene. CDR3 bases: TGTGCCAGCAGCCCAGGGGGCCCTGCGGAGACTGAAGCTTTCTTT. It is translated as CASSPGGPAETEAFF.

The chain links TRBV7-6 to TRBJ2-2; TRBD2 aligns across 8 bases. Germline V gives CDR1 SGHVS, CDR2 FNYEAQ. The CDR3 extends over 14 amino acids. Trimming took 7 bases from V and 7 from J; bases not matched to a gene: 8. The CDR3 DNA sequence: TGTGCCAGCAAGACGGGAGGGCAGATCGGGGAGCTGTTTTTT. Translation: CASKTGGQIGELFF.